This entry features one TCR beta chain sequence. Its antigen remains unidentified. This sample is part of a study of cytomegalovirus exposure and HLA in healthy donors. The PCR was carried out with 60 Vbeta primers and 13 Jbeta primers. Assay: immunoSEQ multiplex PCR; the TCRdb copy retains only in-frame clones and omits some. The sample data list about 78,000 clones. General observations from the study: According to the study, about 180 TCR beta chains were cytomegalovirus-associated.

The germline CDR1 and CDR2 sequences are ENHRY and SYGVKD. V lost 2 bases and J lost 4, with 5 bases in between. This CDR3 has 12 residues. The material sequenced was PBMCs. V gene TRBV10-3 combines with J gene TRBJ1-2, with D unclear. The TCR was taken from a female donor in good health and CMV-seropositive. CDR3 amino acids: CAISEEGYGYTF. CDR3 DNA: TGTGCCATCAGTGAGGAGGGCTATGGCTACACCTTC.